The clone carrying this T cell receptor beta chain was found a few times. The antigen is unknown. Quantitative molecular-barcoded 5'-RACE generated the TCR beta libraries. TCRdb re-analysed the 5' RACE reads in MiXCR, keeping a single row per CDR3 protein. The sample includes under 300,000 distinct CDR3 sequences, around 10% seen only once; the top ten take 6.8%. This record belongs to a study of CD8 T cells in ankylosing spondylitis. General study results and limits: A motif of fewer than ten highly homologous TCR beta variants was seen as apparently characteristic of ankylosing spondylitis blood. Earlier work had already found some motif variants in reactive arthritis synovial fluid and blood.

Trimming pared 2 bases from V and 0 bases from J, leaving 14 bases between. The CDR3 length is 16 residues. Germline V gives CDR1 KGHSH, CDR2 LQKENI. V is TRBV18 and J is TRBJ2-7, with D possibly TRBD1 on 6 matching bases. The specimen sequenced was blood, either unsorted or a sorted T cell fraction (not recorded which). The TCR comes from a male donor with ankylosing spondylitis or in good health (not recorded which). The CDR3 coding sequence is TGTGCCAGCTCACCAGGGAACAGGGCAAACTCCTACGAGCAGTACTTC. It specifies CASSPGNRANSYEQYF.